Below, 27 T cell receptor beta chains from the same sample are listed, as sequenced in a study of read filtering for tumor transcriptome and immune sequencing. From roughly 390 ng of RNA, a library with molecular barcoded alpha/delta and beta/gamma adaptors was made. In TCRdb, the reads were re-called with MiXCR into one record per CDR3 protein. The table lists 35,000 to 55,000 distinct CDR3 sequences, about 12% of them singletons. Material for sequencing was a population of CD138-negative cells sorted from bone marrow. These receptors all come from a donor aged 40 or older with multiple myeloma.

As to this clonotype: A much larger clone differs by one base, so this may be a read error. This sequence joins TRBV6-6 and TRBJ1-2, with 7 nucleotides matching TRBD1. The CDR3 consists of 15 residues. Germline V CDR1 and CDR2: MNHNY, SVGAGI (reference sequence). The CDR3 is CAGSYSPGQLDGYTF. CDR3 bases: TGTGCCGGCAGTTACTCGCCGGGACAGTTGGATGGCTACACCTTC.

This clonotype is classed as medium-sized. The chain employs TRBV20-1 and TRBJ2-1; 16 positions match TRBD2. In germline, CDR1 is DFQATT, CDR2 SNEGSKA (reference sequence). Trimming took 2 bases from V and 9 from J; bases not matched to a gene: 10. The CDR3 is 17 amino acids. In DNA form, the CDR3 reads TGCAGTGCTAGACAAGCCGGGACTAGCGGGAGGGCCACTGAGCAGTTCTTC. Encoded protein: CSARQAGTSGRATEQFF.

This clonotype was picked up many times. This rearrangement joins TRBV25-1 to TRBJ2-2, with TRBD2 identical over 15 bases. J was trimmed by 3 bases and V by 1 base; bases with no gene match: 15. Germline V gene sequence: CDR1 MGHDK, CDR2 SYGVNS. The CDR3 is 22 amino acids. The CDR3: CASSESDRSGLAGGRDTGELFF. The CDR3 DNA reads as TGTGCCAGCAGTGAATCGGACAGGAGCGGACTAGCGGGAGGGAGGGACACCGGGGAGCTGTTTTTT.

In regard to this clonotype: A far larger clone lies a single base away; this is likely a read error. The rearrangement links TRBV7-2 to TRBJ2-7; D is perhaps TRBD2 (5 bases). This CDR3 spans 12 amino acids. CDR1 is SGHTA, CDR2 FQGNSA, per germline. CDR3 sequence (DNA): TGTGCCAGCAGCCGGGATTCCTGCGAGCAGTACTTC. It codes for CASSRDSCEQYF.

This clonotype was found many times. The chain couples TRBV24-1 to TRBJ2-1; unclear D gene. The V end lost 4 bases, the J end lost 2 bases, and 5 bases lay between the germline ends. The germline V gene has CDR1 KGHDR and CDR2 SFDVKD. This CDR3 comprises 13 residues. The CDR3 reads CATSDPTYNEQFF. DNA of the CDR3: TGTGCCACCAGTGACCCTACCTACAATGAGCAGTTCTTC.

This clonotype was observed at least ten times. The chain has TRBV24-1 and TRBJ1-5; D not certain. Germline-derived CDR1 and CDR2 are KGHDR and SFDVKD. This CDR3 region has 13 residues. V was clipped by 10 bases and J by 3 bases, with 12 bases between them. The CDR3 reads CATRGRDNQPQHF. CDR3 in DNA: TGTGCCACGCGAGGGAGAGACAATCAGCCCCAGCATTTT.

This clonotype was counted many times. The chain carries TRBV6-5 and TRBJ2-1; 7 bases fit TRBD2. The CDR3 is made up of 15 amino acids. From germline, CDR1 is MNHEY and CDR2 SVGAGI. J gave up 5 bases and V 5 bases, and 9 bases lay outside the gene matches. The CDR3 loop is CASSPSGINHNEQFF. The CDR3 DNA sequence: TGTGCCAGCAGTCCCAGCGGGATCAACCACAATGAGCAGTTCTTC.

There are many counts of this clonotype. The chain recombines TRBV3-1 with TRBJ2-7, with no clear D. Germline CDR1 and CDR2: LGHDT and YNNKEL (reference sequence). V lost 4 bases and J lost 0, with 13 bases in between. This CDR3 has 15 residues. The CDR3 DNA reads as TGTGCCAGCAGCCGCGCACAAGAGCCCTCCTACGAGCAGTACTTC. Its translation: CASSRAQEPSYEQYF.

This clonotype was counted many times. This rearrangement joins TRBV20-1 to TRBJ1-5, with a tentative D call TRBD1 (6 bases). Germline-derived CDR1 and CDR2 are DFQATT and SNEGSKA (reference sequence). The CDR3 is made up of 14 amino acids. V was clipped by 5 bases and J by 5 bases, with 16 bases between them. This chain's CDR3 is CSAPQGTSDQPQHF. CDR3 coding DNA: TGCAGTGCTCCTCAGGGGACTTCTGATCAGCCCCAGCATTTT.

Ten or more counts support this clonotype. The V call is TRBV6-1, the J call TRBJ2-1, with 9 bases that match TRBD2. The V and J ends lost 2 bases and 12 bases, in that order; junction bases with no gene match: 5. CDR3 size: 13 residues. Looked up from germline, CDR1 is MNHNS and CDR2 is SASEGT. CDR3 nucleotide sequence: TGTGCCAGCAGTGAACTCCTAGCGGGGCTGCAGTTCTTC. It translates to CASSELLAGLQFF.

The chain has TRBV10-3 and TRBJ2-7, with TRBD2 identical over 8 bases. The CDR3 is 14 amino acids. Germline V gene data show CDR1 as ENHRY and CDR2 as SYGVKD. The V and J ends lost 2 bases and 5 bases, in that order; junction bases with no gene match: 5. The CDR3 protein is CAISEREGRDEQYF. The DNA for the CDR3 is TGTGCCATCAGTGAGCGGGAGGGCCGGGACGAGCAGTACTTC.

This clonotype has at least ten counts. This chain joins TRBV9 and TRBJ2-2; D unclear. The germline V and J ends were trimmed by 7 bases and 1 base, with 8 bases remaining between them. Germline loops: CDR1 SGDLS, CDR2 YYNGEE. This CDR3 comprises 13 residues. Written as DNA, the CDR3 is TGTGCCAGCCAGACGATGAACACCGGGGAGCTGTTTTTT. Translating it yields CASQTMNTGELFF.

This clonotype was detected many times. The chain uses TRBV7-2 and TRBJ2-1; D is unresolved. The length of the CDR3 is 17 residues. Trimming took 0 bases from V and 2 from J, leaving 14 bases between them. Germline lookup yields CDR1 SGHTA and CDR2 FQGNSA. CDR3 protein: CASSLASMAGPYNEQFF. The CDR3, as DNA: TGTGCCAGCAGCTTAGCGTCCATGGCAGGTCCCTACAATGAGCAGTTCTTC.

This clonotype came up many times. The rearrangement links TRBV7-9 to TRBJ2-5, with TRBD2 matching over 10 bases. This CDR3 is 15 amino acids long. Losses at the gene ends were 8 bases for V and 1 base for J; bases not matched to a gene: 7. Germline values: CDR1 SEHNR, CDR2 FQNEAQ (reference sequence). The CDR3 region is CASDASGRGQETQYF. The CDR3 bases are TGTGCCAGCGATGCCAGCGGGAGGGGCCAAGAGACCCAGTACTTC. The full variable domain, completed using reference TRBV7-9 and TRBJ2-5, is DTGVSQNPRHKITKRGQNVTFRCDPISEHNRLYWYRQTLGQGPEFLTYFQNEAQLEKSRLLSDRFSAERPKGSFSTLEIQRTEQGDSAMYLCASDASGRGQETQYFGPGTRLLVL.

The table lists this clonotype with many counts. The V and J genes are TRBV29-1 and TRBJ2-2; possibly TRBD2 for D (5 bases). This CDR3 spans 14 amino acids. Trimming took 7 bases from V and 1 from J, leaving 13 bases between them. Germline V lookup: CDR1 SQVTM, CDR2 ANQGSEA. CDR3 DNA sequence: TGCAGCGCCGCGCCTAGCAGGAACACCGGGGAGCTGTTTTTT. Residues: CSAAPSRNTGELFF.

This clonotype was recorded at least ten times. The rearrangement links TRBV19 to TRBJ2-5; 7 bases align to TRBD2. Germline V gene data show CDR1 as LNHDA and CDR2 as SQIVND (reference sequence). The CDR3 spans 13 residues. The V gene end was trimmed by 7 bases and the J gene end by 5 bases; junction bases not matched to a gene: 7. The chain's CDR3 is CASKEGGRETQYF. CDR3 bases: TGTGCCAGTAAGGAGGGAGGGCGGGAGACCCAGTACTTC.

There are many counts of this clonotype. This chain uses TRBV6-1 with TRBJ1-4; possible D gene TRBD1, 6 bases. Germline values: CDR1 MNHNS, CDR2 SASEGT. Trimming left V 6 bases short and J 0 bases short, with 11 bases between. The CDR3 runs 15 residues. The CDR3 DNA is TGTGCCAGCAGCCGAGGGGGTACAACTAATGAAAAACTGTTTTTT. Its protein product is CASSRGGTTNEKLFF.

This clonotype was picked up many times. The chain combines TRBV29-1 with TRBJ2-7; D ambiguous. V lost 7 bases and J 3 bases, leaving 10 bases between the germline ends. This CDR3 is built from 11 residues. Looked up from germline, CDR1 is SQVTM and CDR2 is ANQGSEA. The CDR3: CSAALNYEQYF. The CDR3 nucleotides are TGCAGCGCCGCCCTGAACTACGAGCAGTACTTC.

Worth noting for this clonotype: A far larger clone is a single base away, which makes a read error likely. The DNA of the CDR3 is TGTGCCAGTGGGACTAACGGGAACTATGAGCAGTTCTTC. It specifies CASGTNGNYEQFF. This chain links TRBV7-3 with TRBJ2-1; 7 bases agree with TRBD2. CDR1 is SGHTA, CDR2 FQGTGA, per germline. Trimming cost V 9 bases and J 8 bases; bases outside gene matches: 10. The CDR3 loop spans 13 amino acids.

The sample holds a few counts of this clonotype. It may be a read error: a sequence one base away is much more abundant. A read error is likely, as this CDR3 ends without the conserved phenylalanine or tryptophan. The V gene is TRBV20-1, the J gene TRBJ2-4; 9 bases align to TRBD1. Germline CDR1 DFQATT, CDR2 SNEGSKA (reference sequence). This CDR3 has 13 amino acids. Germline trimming cut 3 bases from V and 8 bases from J; bases unmatched to any gene: 5. CDR3 bases: TGCAGTGCTAGTCTAGGACAGGGGTACATTCAGTACCTC. It translates to CSASLGQGYIQYL.

The table lists this clonotype with many counts. The chain has TRBV24-1 and TRBJ2-1; D is possibly TRBD1 or TRBD2 (5 bases each). This CDR3 contains 14 residues. The germline CDR1 and CDR2 sequences are KGHDR and SFDVKD. Deletions cut 7 bases from V and 6 bases from J, with 15 bases between. The CDR3 loop is CATRDTSGGNEQFF. The CDR3 nucleotides are TGTGCCACCAGAGACACTTCTGGGGGCAATGAGCAGTTCTTC.

A note on this clonotype: A much larger clone lies a single base off, so this may be a read error. The CDR3 sequence: CASKRDGGGAGELFF. The DNA for the CDR3 is TGTGCCAGCAAGCGAGACGGGGGTGGCGCCGGGGAGCTGTTTTTT. J is TRBJ2-2 and V is TRBV6-2 or TRBV6-3; D is perhaps TRBD2 (6 bases). This CDR3 comprises 15 residues. From germline, CDR1 is MNHEY and CDR2 SVGEGT. Trimming took off 7 bases at V and 6 bases at J, with 18 bases between the two ends.

This clonotype was seen a handful of times. A much larger clone differs by one base, so this may be a read error. The chain joins TRBV19 to TRBJ2-7; tentatively, D is TRBD1 or TRBD2 (5 bases each). The germline V and J ends were trimmed by 7 bases and 4 bases, with 20 bases remaining between them. This CDR3 contains 15 residues. Germline V lookup: CDR1 LNHDA, CDR2 SQIVND (reference sequence). CDR3 DNA sequence: TGTGCCAGTACCCCTCCTCTGGGGGTAGTTTACGAGCAGTACTTC. Its protein product is CASTPPLGVVYEQYF.

This clonotype has ten or more counts. The chain uses TRBV7-2 and TRBJ2-3; 11 bases align to TRBD2. The CDR3 has 16 residues. The ends lost 0 bases at V and 4 bases at J; junction bases unmatched: 3. Germline V lookup: CDR1 SGHTA, CDR2 FQGNSA. The CDR3 DNA follows: TGTGCCAGCAGCTTAGCCCTAGCGGGAGGCCCAGATACGCAGTATTTT. It yields the protein CASSLALAGGPDTQYF.

This clonotype appeared many times. Relative to the germline gene, one junction end is altered; a read error may explain this. The rearrangement joins TRBV15 to TRBJ2-2; D is ambiguous. Germline CDR1 and CDR2: LNHNV and YYDKDF (reference sequence). The CDR3 loop spans 17 amino acids. CDR3 sequence (DNA): TGTGCCACCAGCAGAGACCCCCTCGTGAGGAACGCCGGGGAGCTGTTTTTT. Its translation: CATSRDPLVRNAGELFF.

This clonotype was seen many times. The chain is built from TRBV20-1 and TRBJ1-1; D is ambiguous. V dropped 4 bases and J dropped 4 bases, with 10 bases sitting between them. The CDR3 consists of 12 residues. CDR1 and CDR2 (germline): DFQATT, SNEGSKA (reference sequence). The CDR3 DNA sequence: TGCAGTGCTACTATAAAGGGCACTGAAGCTTTCTTT. Its protein is CSATIKGTEAFF.

Notes on this clonotype: It may be a read error: a sequence one base away is much more abundant. This sequence joins TRBV3-1 and TRBJ2-5; D remains ambiguous. V lost 6 bases and J lost 7, with 18 bases in between. From germline, CDR1 is LGHDT and CDR2 YNNKEL (reference sequence). CDR3 size: 14 residues. The CDR3 is CASSTAMRERTQYF. CDR3 DNA sequence: TGTGCCAGCAGTACAGCTATGAGAGAGAGGACCCAGTACTTC.